These 10 T cell receptor beta chains came from one sample sequenced in a study of cytotoxic CD8 clonotypes in ibrutinib-treated CLL. Sequencing used immunoSEQ multiplex PCR; TCRdb keeps in-frame clones, though not all of them. The sample contains around 140,000 clones, about 75% of which appear only once. Here the sequenced sample was PBMCs, taken after 24 months of ibrutinib treatment. These receptors were collected from a human donor with chronic lymphocytic leukemia.

CDR3 region: CASSQVGGPNYGYTF. In DNA form, the CDR3 reads TGCGCCAGCAGCCAAGTGGGCGGCCCCAACTATGGCTACACCTTC. The chain combines TRBV4-3 with TRBJ1-2; no clear D gene. Trimming shortened V by 1 base and J by 2 bases, and 11 bases separated the two germline ends. This CDR3 region has 15 residues. Germline V gene sequence: CDR1 LGHNA, CDR2 YSLEER.

V and J are TRBV6-6 and TRBJ2-1, with D perhaps matching TRBD1 (6 bases). This CDR3 spans 15 amino acids. Trimming removed 2 bases at V and 4 bases at J, with 12 bases between. CDR1 is MNHNY, CDR2 SVGAGI, per germline (reference sequence). CDR3 amino acids: CASSYGWGLYNEQFF. The CDR3 DNA reads TGTGCCAGCAGTTACGGGTGGGGGCTTTACAATGAGCAGTTCTTC.

To note about this clone: The same CDR3 also results from other DNA sequences found in this sample. The rearrangement uses TRBV6-1 and TRBJ2-3, with D perhaps TRBD2 (5 bases). V was clipped by 6 bases and J by 0 bases, with 7 bases between them. The CDR3 spans 13 residues. Germline V gene lookup returns CDR1 MNHNS and CDR2 SASEGT. This CDR3 reads CASRRDSTDTQYF. The CDR3 nucleotides read TGTGCCAGCAGGAGGGATAGCACAGATACGCAGTATTTT.

The V gene is TRBV18, the J gene TRBJ2-7, with a possible D match to TRBD2 (5 bases). This CDR3 comprises 13 residues. Germline V gene sequence: CDR1 KGHSH, CDR2 LQKENI. The V end lost 3 bases, the J end lost 7 bases, and 13 bases lay between the germline ends. The CDR3 is CASSPGPRGEQYF. The CDR3 coding sequence is TGTGCCAGCTCACCTGGACCCCGCGGGGAGCAGTACTTC. Variable domain in full (rest from reference TRBV18 and TRBJ2-7): NAGVMQNPRHLVRRRGQEARLRCSPMKGHSHVYWYRQLPEEGLKFMVYLQKENIIDESGMPKERFSAEFPKEGPSILRIQQVVRGDSAAYFCASSPGPRGEQYFGPGTRLTVT.

The gene calls are TRBV27 and TRBJ1-2; 7 bases match TRBD1. Germline V gene data show CDR1 as MNHEY and CDR2 as SMNVEV (reference sequence). V lost 6 bases to trimming and J lost 8 bases; unmatched junction nucleotides: 9. This CDR3 contains 13 residues. The CDR3 here is CASRPGTAFGYTF. The CDR3 bases are TGTGCCAGCAGACCCGGGACAGCGTTCGGCTACACCTTC.

The rearrangement links TRBV21-1 to TRBJ1-4; no DNA check was done on the table's D call, TRBD1. TRBV21-1 is tagged as a pseudogene. This CDR3 region has 16 residues. The CDR3 DNA reads as TGTGCCAGCAGCAAAGTGGGGGGACAGGGGGATGAAAAACTGTTTTTT. Encoded protein: CASSKVGGQGDEKLFF.

This chain connects TRBV19 to TRBJ1-1; D is perhaps TRBD1 (5 bases). The ends were cut back, 6 bases at V and 5 bases at J, with 7 bases in the middle. The CDR3 sequence is 11 residues long. Germline V gene data show CDR1 as LNHDA and CDR2 as SQIVND (reference sequence). The CDR3 is CASSRGTEAFF. The DNA of the CDR3 is TGTGCCAGTAGCCGGGGGACTGAAGCTTTCTTT.

J is TRBJ2-6 and V is TRBV6-6, with D unresolved. The CDR3 is made up of 12 amino acids. V was pared by 6 bases and J by 11 bases, with 11 bases between. Germline V gene lookup returns CDR1 MNHNY and CDR2 SVGAGI (reference sequence). The CDR3: CASSSTGYVLTF. In DNA, the CDR3 is TGTGCCAGCAGCTCCACTGGCTACGTCCTGACTTTC.

The chain carries TRBV30 and TRBJ1-2; D gene unclear. The CDR3 extends over 14 amino acids. V was shortened by 3 bases and J by 6 bases, with 17 bases between the two germline ends. Germline CDR1 reads GTSNPN; CDR2 reads SVGIG (reference sequence). The DNA for the CDR3 is TGTGCCTGGAGCCTGAACGGGCCCTCTGATGGCTACACCTTC. Protein sequence: CAWSLNGPSDGYTF.

This rearrangement joins TRBV7-3 to TRBJ2-5, with TRBD1 matching over 9 bases. The J segment lost 7 bases and the V segment lost 5 bases, leaving 5 bases of the junction unmatched. The CDR3 is made up of 13 amino acids. Per the germline V gene, CDR1 is SGHTA and CDR2 is FQGTGA. CDR3 sequence reads: CASSPQTGGTQYF. The CDR3 DNA sequence: TGTGCCAGCAGCCCCCAGACAGGGGGGACCCAGTACTTC.